This T cell receptor beta chain comes out of a study of T cells after yellow fever vaccination. Broader study findings: Abundant contaminating clonotypes from the bulk population could appear in FACS-sorted repertoires.

Making TCR cDNA involved 5'RACE template switching, which added UMIs and a universal primer site. From the 5' RACE reads, TCRdb called clonotypes with MiXCR, one entry per CDR3 protein. Altogether about 630,000 distinct CDR3 sequences are present, 9% to 15% being singletons, with the ten largest covering about 16%. This clonotype was seen a handful of times. Its specificity is unknown. The CDR3 loop spans 15 amino acids. The ends lost 5 bases at V and 7 bases at J; junction bases unmatched: 10. Germline loops: CDR1 MNHNS, CDR2 SASEGT. The sample in question was PBMCs, obtained on the day of the yellow fever booster vaccination. The TCR comes from a man aged 30 to 39 who received the YFV17D yellow fever vaccine. The J gene is TRBJ1-1, the V gene TRBV6-1, with 10 bases fitting TRBD1. The CDR3 region has the DNA TGTGCCAGCAGTAAGACAGGGGGCGGCAGGGATGAAGCTTTCTTT. Translating it yields CASSKTGGGRDEAFF.